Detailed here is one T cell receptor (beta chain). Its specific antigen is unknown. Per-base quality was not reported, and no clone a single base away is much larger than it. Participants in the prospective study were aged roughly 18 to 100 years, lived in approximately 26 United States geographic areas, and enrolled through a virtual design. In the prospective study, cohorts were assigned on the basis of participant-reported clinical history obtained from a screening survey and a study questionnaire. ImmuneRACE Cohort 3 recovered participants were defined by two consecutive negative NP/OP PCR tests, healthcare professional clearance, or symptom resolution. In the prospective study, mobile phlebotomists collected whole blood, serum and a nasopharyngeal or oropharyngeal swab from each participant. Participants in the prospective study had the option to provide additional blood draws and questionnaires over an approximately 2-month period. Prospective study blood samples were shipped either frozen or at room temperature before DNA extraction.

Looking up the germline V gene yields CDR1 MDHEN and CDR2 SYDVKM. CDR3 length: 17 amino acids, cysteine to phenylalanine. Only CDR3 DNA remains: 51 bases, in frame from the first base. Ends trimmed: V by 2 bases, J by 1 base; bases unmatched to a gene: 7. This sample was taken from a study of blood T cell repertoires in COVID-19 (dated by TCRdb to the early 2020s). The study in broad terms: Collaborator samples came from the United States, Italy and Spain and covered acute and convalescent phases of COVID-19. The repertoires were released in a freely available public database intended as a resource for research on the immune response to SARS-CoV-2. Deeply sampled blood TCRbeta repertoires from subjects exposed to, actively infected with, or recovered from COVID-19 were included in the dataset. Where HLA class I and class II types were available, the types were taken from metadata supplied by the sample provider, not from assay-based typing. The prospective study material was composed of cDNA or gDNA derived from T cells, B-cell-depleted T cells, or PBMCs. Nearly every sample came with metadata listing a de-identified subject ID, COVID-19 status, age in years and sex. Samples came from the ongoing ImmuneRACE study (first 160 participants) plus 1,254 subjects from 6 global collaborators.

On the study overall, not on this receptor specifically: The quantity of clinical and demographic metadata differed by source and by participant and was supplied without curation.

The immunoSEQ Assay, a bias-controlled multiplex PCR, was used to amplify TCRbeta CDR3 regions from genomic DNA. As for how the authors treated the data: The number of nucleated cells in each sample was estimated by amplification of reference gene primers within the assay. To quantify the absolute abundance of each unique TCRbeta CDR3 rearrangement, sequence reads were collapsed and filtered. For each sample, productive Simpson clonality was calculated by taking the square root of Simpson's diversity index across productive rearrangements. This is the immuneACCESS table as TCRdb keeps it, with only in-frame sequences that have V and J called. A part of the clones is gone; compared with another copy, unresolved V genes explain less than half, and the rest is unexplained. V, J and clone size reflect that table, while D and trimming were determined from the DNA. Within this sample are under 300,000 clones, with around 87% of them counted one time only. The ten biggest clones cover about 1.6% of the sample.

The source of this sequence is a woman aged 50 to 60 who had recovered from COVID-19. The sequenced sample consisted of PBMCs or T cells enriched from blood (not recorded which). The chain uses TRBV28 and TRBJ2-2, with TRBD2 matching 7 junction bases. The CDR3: CASSLGAASGNTGELFF. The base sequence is TGTGCCAGCAGTTTAGGGGCCGCTAGCGGGAACACCGGGGAGCTGTTTTTT.